This TCR beta chain is from a study of CD8+ T cells in alopecia areata. Looking at the study overall: Dosing with tofacitinib proceeded for 6 to 18 months, followed by 6 months off drug. General study points: Clonality in lesional scalp, especially alopecia totalis/universalis, exceeded that of normal scalp. Whereas mice showed it more clearly, TCR sharing across patients was murkier, possibly because of HLA.

A note on this clone: The antigen remains undetermined.

As the sequencing template, cDNA was produced by extracting RNA and reverse transcribing it. Profiled with immunoSEQ multiplex PCR; TCRdb holds only in-frame clones, not every one. Among over 100,000 clones, around three fifths were seen once, and the ten largest hold 10% to 15%. Treatment of the sample: oral pan-JAK inhibitor, 5-10 mg twice daily. From germline, CDR1 is SEHNR and CDR2 FQNEAQ (reference sequence). This CDR3 contains 14 residues. Trimming cost V 3 bases and J 5 bases, with 10 bases left between them. This sequence joins TRBV7-9 and TRBJ2-2, with D tentatively TRBD1 (6 bases). The material was CD8+ T cells sorted from blood, obtained at week 24, from a patient treated with tofacitinib. This TCR came from a human donor with alopecia areata. The CDR3 loop is CASSFGGATGELFF. DNA for the CDR3: TGTGCCAGCAGCTTTGGGGGCGCGACCGGGGAGCTGTTTTTT.